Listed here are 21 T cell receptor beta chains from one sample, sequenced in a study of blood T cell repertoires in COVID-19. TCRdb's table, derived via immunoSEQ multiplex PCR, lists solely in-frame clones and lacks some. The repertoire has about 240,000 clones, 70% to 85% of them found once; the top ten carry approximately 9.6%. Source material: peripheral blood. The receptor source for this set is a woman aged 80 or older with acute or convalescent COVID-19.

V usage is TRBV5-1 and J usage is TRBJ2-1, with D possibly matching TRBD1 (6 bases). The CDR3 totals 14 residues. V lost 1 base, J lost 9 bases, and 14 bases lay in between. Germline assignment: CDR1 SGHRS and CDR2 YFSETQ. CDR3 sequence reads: CASSLWGRDTEQFF. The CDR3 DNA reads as TGCGCCAGCAGCTTGTGGGGACGGGACACTGAGCAGTTCTTC. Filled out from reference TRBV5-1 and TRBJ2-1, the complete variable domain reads KAGVTQTPRYLIKTRGQQVTLSCSPISGHRSVSWYQQTPGQGLQFLFEYFSETQRNKGNFPGRFSGRQFSNSRSEMNVSTLELGDSALYLCASSLWGRDTEQFFGPGTRLTVL.

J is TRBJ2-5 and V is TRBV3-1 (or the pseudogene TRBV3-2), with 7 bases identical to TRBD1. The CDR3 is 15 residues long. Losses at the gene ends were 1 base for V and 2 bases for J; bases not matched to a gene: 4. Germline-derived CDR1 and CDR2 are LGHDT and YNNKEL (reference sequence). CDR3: CASSQVPGQQETQYF. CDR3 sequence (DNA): TGTGCCAGCAGCCAAGTCCCGGGACAGCAAGAGACCCAGTACTTC.

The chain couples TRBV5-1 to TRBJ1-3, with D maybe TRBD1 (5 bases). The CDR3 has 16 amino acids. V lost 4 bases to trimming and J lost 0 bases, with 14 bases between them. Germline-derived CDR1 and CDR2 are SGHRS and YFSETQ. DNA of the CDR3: TGCGCCAGCAGCCCCACTGCAGGGAACTCTGGAAACACCATATATTTT. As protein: CASSPTAGNSGNTIYF.

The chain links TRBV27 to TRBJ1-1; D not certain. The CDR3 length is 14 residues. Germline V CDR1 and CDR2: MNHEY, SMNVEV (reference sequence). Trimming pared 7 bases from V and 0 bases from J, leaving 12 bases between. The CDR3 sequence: CASTPAGMNTEAFF. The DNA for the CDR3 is TGTGCCAGCACCCCAGCCGGGATGAACACTGAAGCTTTCTTT.

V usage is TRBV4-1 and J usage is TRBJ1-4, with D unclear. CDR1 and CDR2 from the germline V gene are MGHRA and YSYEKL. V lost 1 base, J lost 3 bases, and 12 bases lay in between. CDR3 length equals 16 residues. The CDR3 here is CASSQAAAGSNEKLFF. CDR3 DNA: TGCGCCAGCAGCCAAGCCGCGGCGGGGTCTAATGAAAAACTGTTTTTT.

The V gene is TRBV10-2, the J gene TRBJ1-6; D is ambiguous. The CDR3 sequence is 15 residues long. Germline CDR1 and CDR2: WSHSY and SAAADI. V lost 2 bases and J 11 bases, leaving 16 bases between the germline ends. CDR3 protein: CASSEEGGDATPLHF. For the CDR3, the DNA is TGCGCCAGCAGTGAGGAGGGAGGTGACGCGACACCCCTCCACTTT.

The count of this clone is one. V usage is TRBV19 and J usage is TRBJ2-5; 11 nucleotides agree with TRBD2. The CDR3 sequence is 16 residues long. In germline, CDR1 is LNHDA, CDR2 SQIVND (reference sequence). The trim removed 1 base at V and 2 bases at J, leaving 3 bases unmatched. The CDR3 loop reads CASSIASGGPQETQYF. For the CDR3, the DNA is TGTGCCAGTAGTATAGCTAGCGGGGGGCCTCAAGAGACCCAGTACTTC.

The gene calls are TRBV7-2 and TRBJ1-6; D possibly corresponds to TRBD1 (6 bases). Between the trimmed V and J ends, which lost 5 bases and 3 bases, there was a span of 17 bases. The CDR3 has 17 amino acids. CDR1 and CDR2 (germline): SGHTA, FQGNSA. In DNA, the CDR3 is TGTGCCAGCAGCGCGGAAACAGGGCCCGTCTATAATTCACCCCTCCACTTT. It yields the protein CASSAETGPVYNSPLHF.

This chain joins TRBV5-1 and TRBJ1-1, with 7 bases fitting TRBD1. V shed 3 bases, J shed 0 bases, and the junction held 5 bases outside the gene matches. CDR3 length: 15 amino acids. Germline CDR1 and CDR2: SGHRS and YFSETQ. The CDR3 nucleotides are TGCGCCAGCAGCTCGGGACAGCGATTGAACACTGAAGCTTTCTTT. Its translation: CASSSGQRLNTEAFF.

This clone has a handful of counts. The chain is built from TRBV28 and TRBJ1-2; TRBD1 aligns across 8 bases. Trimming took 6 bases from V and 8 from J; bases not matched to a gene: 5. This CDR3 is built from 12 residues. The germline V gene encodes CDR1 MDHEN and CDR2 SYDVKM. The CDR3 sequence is CASRGRGQGYTF. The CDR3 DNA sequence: TGTGCCAGCAGGGGCAGGGGGCAAGGCTACACCTTC.

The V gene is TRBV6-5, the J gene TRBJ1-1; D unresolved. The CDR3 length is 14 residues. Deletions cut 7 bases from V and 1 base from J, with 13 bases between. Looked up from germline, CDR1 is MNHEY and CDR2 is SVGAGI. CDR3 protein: CASTARDTNTEAFF. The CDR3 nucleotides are TGTGCCAGCACCGCTCGAGACACGAACACTGAAGCTTTCTTT.

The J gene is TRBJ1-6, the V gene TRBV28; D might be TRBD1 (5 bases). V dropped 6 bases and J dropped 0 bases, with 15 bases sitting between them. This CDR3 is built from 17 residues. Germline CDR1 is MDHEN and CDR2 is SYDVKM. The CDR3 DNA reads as TGTGCCAGCAGCTTGACAGTTTCGAGCTCCTATAATTCACCCCTCCACTTT. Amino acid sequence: CASSLTVSSSYNSPLHF.

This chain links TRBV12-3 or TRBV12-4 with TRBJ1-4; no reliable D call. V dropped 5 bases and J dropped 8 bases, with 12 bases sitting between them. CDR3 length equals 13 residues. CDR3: CASSPIPGEKLFF. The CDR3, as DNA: TGTGCCAGCAGTCCGATTCCTGGCGAAAAACTGTTTTTT.

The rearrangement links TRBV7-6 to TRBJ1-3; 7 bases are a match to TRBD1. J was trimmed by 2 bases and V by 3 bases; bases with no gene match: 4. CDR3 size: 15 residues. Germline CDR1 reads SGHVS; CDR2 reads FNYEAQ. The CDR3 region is CASSLTGSPGNTIYF. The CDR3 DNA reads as TGTGCCAGCAGCTTGACAGGGTCCCCTGGAAACACCATATATTTT.

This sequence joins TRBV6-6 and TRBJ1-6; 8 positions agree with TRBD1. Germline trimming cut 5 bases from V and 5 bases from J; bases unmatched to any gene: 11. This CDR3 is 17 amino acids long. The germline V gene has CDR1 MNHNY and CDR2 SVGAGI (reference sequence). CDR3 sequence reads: CASSPQGTGLHNSPLHF. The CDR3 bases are TGTGCCAGCAGTCCCCAAGGGACAGGTCTGCATAATTCACCCCTCCACTTT.

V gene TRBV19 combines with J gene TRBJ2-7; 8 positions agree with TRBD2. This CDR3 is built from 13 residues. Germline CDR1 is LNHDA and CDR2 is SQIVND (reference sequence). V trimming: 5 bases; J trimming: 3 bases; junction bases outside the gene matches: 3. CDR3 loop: CASSVSGVYEQYF. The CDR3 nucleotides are TGTGCCAGTAGTGTTAGCGGGGTCTACGAGCAGTACTTC.

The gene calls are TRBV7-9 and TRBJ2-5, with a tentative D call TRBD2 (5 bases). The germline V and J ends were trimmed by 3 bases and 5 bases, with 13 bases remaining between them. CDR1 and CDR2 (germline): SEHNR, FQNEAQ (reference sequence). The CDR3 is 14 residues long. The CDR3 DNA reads TGTGCCAGCAGCTTCACCGGGGAATCTGAGACCCAGTACTTC. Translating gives CASSFTGESETQYF. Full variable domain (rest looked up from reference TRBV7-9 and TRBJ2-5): DTGVSQNPRHKITKRGQNVTFRCDPISEHNRLYWYRQTLGQGPEFLTYFQNEAQLEKSRLLSDRFSAERPKGSFSTLEIQRTEQGDSAMYLCASSFTGESETQYFGPGTRLLVL.

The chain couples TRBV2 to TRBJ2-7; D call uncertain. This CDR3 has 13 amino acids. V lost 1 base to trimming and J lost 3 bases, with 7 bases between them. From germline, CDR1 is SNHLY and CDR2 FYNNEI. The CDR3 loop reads CASSEVAYYEQYF. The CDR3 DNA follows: TGTGCCAGCAGTGAAGTGGCATACTACGAGCAGTACTTC.

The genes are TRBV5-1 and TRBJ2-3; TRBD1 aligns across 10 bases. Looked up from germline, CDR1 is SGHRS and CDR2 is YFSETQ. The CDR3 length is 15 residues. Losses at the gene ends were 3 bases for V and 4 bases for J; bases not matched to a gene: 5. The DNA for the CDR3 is TGCGCCAGCAGCTCAGGGGGACAGGGGTCAGATACGCAGTATTTT. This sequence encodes CASSSGGQGSDTQYF.

CDR3: CASSGIIQGDGYTF. Written as DNA, the CDR3 is TGTGCCAGCAGCGGCATTATACAGGGGGATGGCTACACCTTC. This chain links TRBV9 with TRBJ1-2; 8 bases align to TRBD1. The germline V gene encodes CDR1 SGDLS and CDR2 YYNGEE. The CDR3 is 14 amino acids. After removal of 3 bases from V and 6 bases from J, the junction contained 7 bases not matched to a gene.

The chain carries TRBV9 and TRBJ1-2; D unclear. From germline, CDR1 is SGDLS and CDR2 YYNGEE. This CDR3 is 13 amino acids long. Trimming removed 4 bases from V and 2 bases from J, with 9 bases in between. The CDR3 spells CASSKTENYGYTF. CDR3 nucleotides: TGTGCCAGCAGCAAGACGGAGAACTATGGCTACACCTTC.